This record covers a single TCR beta chain. Assay: immunoSEQ multiplex PCR; the TCRdb copy retains only in-frame clones and omits some. Among 65,000 to 95,000 clones listed, 86% were seen once. This CDR3 comprises 13 residues. V lost 2 bases and J 5 bases, leaving 9 bases between the germline ends. CDR1 MRHNA and CDR2 SNTAGT come from the germline V gene. The sample originates from a study of technical replicates of blood from several donors. The clonotype originates from a human donor in good health. Some clones in this sample may be carry-over from other donors' samples. The chain joins TRBV6-4 to TRBJ1-1; D is ambiguous. The specimen was PBMCs. The CDR3 coding sequence is TGTGCCAGCAGTGACCCGACGGAGACTGAAGCTTTCTTT. Translated: CASSDPTETEAFF.